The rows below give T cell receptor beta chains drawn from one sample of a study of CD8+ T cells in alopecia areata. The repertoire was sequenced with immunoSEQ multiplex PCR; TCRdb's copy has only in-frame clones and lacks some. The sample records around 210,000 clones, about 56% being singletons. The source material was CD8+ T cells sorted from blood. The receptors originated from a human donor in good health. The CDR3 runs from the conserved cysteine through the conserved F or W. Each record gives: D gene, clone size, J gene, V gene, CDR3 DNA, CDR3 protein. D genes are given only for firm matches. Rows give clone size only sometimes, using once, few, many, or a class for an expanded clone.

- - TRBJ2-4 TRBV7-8 TGTGCCAGCAGCTTAACCGCGGGGGCGGGAGACATTCAGTACTTC CASSLTAGAGDIQYF
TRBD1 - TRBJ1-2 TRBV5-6 TGTGCCAGCAGCTGGACAGGGTCTGGCTACACCTTC CASSWTGSGYTF
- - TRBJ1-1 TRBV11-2 TGTGCCAGCAGCTCCCAAGGGGACTCTCTTGCTTTCTTT CASSSQGDSLAFF
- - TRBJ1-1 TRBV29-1 TGCAGCGTGACGGGGGTAACTGAAGCTTTCTTT CSVTGVTEAFF
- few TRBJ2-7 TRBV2 TGTGCCAGCAGTGAGGGACCCTCCGACGAGCAGTACTTC CASSEGPSDEQYF
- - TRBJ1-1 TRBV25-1 TGTGCCAGCAGTGAAGGACACATGGAACGAGCTTTCTTT CASSEGHMERAFF
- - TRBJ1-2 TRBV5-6 TGTGCCAGCAGCTCCGCTTCTCCCGCTGGTGACACCTTC CASSSASPAGDTF
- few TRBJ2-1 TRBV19 TGTGCCAGTAGTTCCGGTAAGGGGGACTGGAGCTCCTACAATGAGCAGTTCTTC CASSSGKGDWSSYNEQFF
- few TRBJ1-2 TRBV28 TGTGCCAGCAGTTTGAAAGAAACCTACTATGGCTACACCTTC CASSLKETYYGYTF
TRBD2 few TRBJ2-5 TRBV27 TGTGCCAGCAGTTTACAGACTAGCGGGGCTTCGCGGGAGACCCAGTACTTC CASSLQTSGASRETQYF
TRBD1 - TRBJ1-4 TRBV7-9 TGTGCCAGCAGCTCGGGACAGGGGGCGCTGGATGAAAAACTGTTTTTT CASSSGQGALDEKLFF
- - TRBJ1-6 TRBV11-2 TGTGCCAGCAGCCCTAGCTTTGAGCTTGGTAGGCAGGCTAATTCACCCCTCCACTTT CASSPSFELGRQANSPLHF
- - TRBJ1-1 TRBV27 TGTGCCAGCGGACAGACCATGAACACTGAAGCTTTCTTT CASGQTMNTEAFF
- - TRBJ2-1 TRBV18 TGTGCCAGCTCACCAGCGAATGGTGAGCAGTTCTTC CASSPANGEQFF
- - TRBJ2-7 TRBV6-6 TGTGCCAGCAGTCGTCCCGGGTTAAAGGGGGACGAGCAGTACTTC CASSRPGLKGDEQYF